This TCR beta chain derives from a study of graft-versus-host responses after intestinal transplantation. Across the whole study: Following induction with anti-thymocyte globulin, all recipients were given tacrolimus and steroids for three to four years.

Of note for this clone: Its antigen is unidentified.

Some clones are missing from TCRdb's copy, which holds only in-frame ones; the method was immunoSEQ multiplex PCR. The table lists 70,000 to 95,000 clones, roughly 90% of them singletons. The CDR3 contains 14 residues. Germline lookup yields CDR1 SNHLY and CDR2 FYNNEI. V was pared by 6 bases and J by 3 bases, with 7 bases of the junction left unmatched. The sequenced sample was unstimulated CD4+ T cells sorted from spleen or lymph node cells, obtained before intestinal transplant. This sequence was found in a human donor who received an intestinal transplant. The chain uses TRBV2 and TRBJ1-2; 7 bases agree with TRBD1. CDR3 nucleotide sequence: TGTGCCAGCAGGGGGGGACAGCGACACTATGGCTACACCTTC. It translates to CASRGGQRHYGYTF.